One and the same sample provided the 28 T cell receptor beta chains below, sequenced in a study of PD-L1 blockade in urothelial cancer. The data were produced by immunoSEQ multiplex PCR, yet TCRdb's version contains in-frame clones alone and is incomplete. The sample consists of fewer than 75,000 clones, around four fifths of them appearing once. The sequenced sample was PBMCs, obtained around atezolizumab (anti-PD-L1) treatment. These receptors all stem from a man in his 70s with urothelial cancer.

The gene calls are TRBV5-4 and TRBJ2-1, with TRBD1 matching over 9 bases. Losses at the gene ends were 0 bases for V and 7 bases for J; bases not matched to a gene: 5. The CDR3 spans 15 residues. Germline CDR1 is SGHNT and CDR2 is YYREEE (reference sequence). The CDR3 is CASSLDRGLGNEQFF. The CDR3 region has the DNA TGTGCCAGCAGCTTGGACAGGGGGCTGGGGAATGAGCAGTTCTTC.

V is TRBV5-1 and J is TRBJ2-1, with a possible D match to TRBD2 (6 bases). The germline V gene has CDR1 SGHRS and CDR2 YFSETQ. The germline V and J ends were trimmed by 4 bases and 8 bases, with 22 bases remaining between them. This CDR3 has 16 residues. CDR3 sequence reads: CASSNGLYDPTHEQFF. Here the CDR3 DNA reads TGCGCCAGCAGCAATGGACTATACGATCCTACTCATGAGCAGTTCTTC.

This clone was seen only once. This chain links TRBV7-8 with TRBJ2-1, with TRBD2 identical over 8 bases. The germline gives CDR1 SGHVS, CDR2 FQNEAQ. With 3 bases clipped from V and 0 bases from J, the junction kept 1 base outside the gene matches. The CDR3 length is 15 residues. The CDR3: CASSFREGSYNEQFF. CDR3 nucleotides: TGTGCCAGCAGCTTTCGGGAGGGCTCCTACAATGAGCAGTTCTTC.

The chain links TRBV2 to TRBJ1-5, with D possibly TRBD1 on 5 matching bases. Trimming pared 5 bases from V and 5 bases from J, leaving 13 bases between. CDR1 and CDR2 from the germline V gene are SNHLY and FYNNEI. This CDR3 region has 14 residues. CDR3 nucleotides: TGTGCCAGCAGTTACGGACAAGCCTATCAGCCCCAGCATTTT. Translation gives CASSYGQAYQPQHF. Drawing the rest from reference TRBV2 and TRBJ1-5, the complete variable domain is EPEVTQTPSHQVTQMGQEVILRCVPISNHLYFYWYRQILGQKVEFLVSFYNNEISEKSEIFDDQFSVERPDGSNFTLKIRSTKLEDSAMYFCASSYGQAYQPQHFGDGTRLSIL.

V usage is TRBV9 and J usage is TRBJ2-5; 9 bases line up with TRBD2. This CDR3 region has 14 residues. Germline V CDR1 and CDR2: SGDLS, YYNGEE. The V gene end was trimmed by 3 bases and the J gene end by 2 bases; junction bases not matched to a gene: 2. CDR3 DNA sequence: TGTGCCAGCAGCGCGACTAGCGGACAAGAGACCCAGTACTTC. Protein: CASSATSGQETQYF.

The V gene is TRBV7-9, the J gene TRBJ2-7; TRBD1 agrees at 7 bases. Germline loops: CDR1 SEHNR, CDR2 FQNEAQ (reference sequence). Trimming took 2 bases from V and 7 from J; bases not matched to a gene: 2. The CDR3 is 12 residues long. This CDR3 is CASSLTGDEQYF. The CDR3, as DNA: TGTGCCAGCAGCTTAACAGGGGATGAGCAGTACTTC.

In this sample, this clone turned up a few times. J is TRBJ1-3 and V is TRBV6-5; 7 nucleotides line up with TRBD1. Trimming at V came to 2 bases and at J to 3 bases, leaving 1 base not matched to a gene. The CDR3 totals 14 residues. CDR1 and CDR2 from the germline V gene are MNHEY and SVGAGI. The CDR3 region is CASSYGTVGNTIYF. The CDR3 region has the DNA TGTGCCAGCAGTTACGGGACAGTTGGAAACACCATATATTTT.

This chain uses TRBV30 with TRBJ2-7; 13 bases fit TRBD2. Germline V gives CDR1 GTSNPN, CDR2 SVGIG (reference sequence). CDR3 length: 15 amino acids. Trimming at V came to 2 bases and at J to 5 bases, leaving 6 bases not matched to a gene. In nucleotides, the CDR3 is TGTGCCTGGAGTCCCGGACTAGCGGGAGTTCACGAGCAGTACTTC. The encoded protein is CAWSPGLAGVHEQYF.

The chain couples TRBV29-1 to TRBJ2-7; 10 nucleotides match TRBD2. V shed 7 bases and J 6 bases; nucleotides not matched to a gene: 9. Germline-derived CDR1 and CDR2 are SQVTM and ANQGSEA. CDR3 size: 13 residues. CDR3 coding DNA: TGCAGCGCTGTAAGCGGGAGGGCCGCCGAGCAGTACTTC. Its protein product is CSAVSGRAAEQYF.

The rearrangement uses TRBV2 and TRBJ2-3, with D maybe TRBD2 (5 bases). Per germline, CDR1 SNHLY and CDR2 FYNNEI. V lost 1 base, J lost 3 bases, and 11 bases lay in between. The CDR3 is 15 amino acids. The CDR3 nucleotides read TGTGCCAGCAGTGAAGTCGGGGTGGGGACAGATACGCAGTATTTT. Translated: CASSEVGVGTDTQYF.

The CDR3 loop reads CASSPKRGGETQYF. CDR3 DNA sequence: TGTGCCAGCTCACCGAAGAGAGGAGGGGAGACCCAGTACTTC. This rearrangement joins TRBV18 to TRBJ2-5; perhaps TRBD2 as D (6 bases). V was clipped by 3 bases and J by 5 bases, with 13 bases between them. CDR1 and CDR2 from the germline V gene are KGHSH and LQKENI. The CDR3 covers 14 residues.

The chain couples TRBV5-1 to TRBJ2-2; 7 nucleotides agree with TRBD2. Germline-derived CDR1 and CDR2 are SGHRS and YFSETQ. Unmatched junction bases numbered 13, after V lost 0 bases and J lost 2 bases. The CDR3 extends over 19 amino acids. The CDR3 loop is CASSLGLLGGPLNTGELFF. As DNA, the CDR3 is TGCGCCAGCAGCTTGGGATTATTGGGAGGGCCCTTAAACACCGGGGAGCTGTTTTTT.

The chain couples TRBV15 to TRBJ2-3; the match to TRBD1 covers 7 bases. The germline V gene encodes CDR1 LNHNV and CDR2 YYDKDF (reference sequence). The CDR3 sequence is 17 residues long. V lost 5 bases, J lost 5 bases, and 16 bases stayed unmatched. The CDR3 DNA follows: TGTGCCACCAGCCCAAGACGCGGCAGGGGGACCGGAGATACGCAGTATTTT. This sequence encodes CATSPRRGRGTGDTQYF.

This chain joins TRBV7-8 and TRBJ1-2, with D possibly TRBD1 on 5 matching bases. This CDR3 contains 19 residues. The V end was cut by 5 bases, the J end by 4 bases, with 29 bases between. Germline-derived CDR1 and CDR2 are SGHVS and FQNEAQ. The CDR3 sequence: CASSLPNVTGQGESYGYTF. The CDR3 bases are TGTGCCAGCAGCCTACCTAATGTTACCGGACAAGGCGAGTCCTATGGCTACACCTTC.

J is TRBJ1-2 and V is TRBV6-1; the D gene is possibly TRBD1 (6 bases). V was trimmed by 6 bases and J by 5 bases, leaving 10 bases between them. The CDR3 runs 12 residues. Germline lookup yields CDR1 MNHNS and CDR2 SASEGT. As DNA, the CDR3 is TGTGCCAGCAGAGAACAGGGATATGGCTACACCTTC. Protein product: CASREQGYGYTF.

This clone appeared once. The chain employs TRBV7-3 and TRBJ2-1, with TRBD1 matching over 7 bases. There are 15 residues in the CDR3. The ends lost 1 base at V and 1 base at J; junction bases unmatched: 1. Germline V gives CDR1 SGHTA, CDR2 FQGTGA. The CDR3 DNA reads TGTGCCAGCAGCTTAAGGGGACAGTCCTACAATGAGCAGTTCTTC. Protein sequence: CASSLRGQSYNEQFF.

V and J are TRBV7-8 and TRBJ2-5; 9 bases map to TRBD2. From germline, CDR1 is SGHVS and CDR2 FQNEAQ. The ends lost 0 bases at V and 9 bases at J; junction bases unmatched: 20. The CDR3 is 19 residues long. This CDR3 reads CASSLAHVTSGYGPGAQYF. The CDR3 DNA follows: TGTGCCAGCAGCTTAGCGCACGTGACTAGCGGATATGGTCCCGGGGCCCAGTACTTC.

The CDR3 DNA reads TGTGCCATCAGTGACGGCCGGGACAGTAATACGCAGTATTTT. This translates into CAISDGRDSNTQYF. The V and J genes are TRBV10-3 and TRBJ2-3; 7 nucleotides agree with TRBD1. In germline, CDR1 is ENHRY, CDR2 SYGVKD. V was clipped by 3 bases and J by 7 bases; unmatched bases: 7. This CDR3 has 14 residues.

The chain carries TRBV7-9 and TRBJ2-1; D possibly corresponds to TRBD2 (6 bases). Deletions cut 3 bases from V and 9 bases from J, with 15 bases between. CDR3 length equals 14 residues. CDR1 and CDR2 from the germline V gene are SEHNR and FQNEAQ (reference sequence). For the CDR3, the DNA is TGTGCCAGCAGCTTCTTTGGGGGGTCGGGTGAGCAGTTCTTC. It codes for CASSFFGGSGEQFF.

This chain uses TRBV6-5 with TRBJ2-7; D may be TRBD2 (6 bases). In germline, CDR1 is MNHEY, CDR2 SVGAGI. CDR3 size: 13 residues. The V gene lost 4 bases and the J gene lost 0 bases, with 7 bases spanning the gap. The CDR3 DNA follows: TGTGCCAGCAGTTTAGCGGTCTCCTACGAGCAGTACTTC. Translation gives CASSLAVSYEQYF.

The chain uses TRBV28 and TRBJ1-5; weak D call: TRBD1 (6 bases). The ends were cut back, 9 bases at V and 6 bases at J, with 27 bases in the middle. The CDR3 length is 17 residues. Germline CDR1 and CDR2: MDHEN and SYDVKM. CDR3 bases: TGTGCCAGTAAATCAGGGGCCCAAGGGGTTAGGAGTCAGCCCCAGCATTTT. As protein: CASKSGAQGVRSQPQHF.

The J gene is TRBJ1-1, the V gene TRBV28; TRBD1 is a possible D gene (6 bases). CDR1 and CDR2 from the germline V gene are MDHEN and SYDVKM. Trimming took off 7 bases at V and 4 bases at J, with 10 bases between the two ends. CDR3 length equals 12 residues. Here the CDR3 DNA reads TGTGCCAGCACCGCAGGGGTCACTGAAGCTTTCTTT. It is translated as CASTAGVTEAFF. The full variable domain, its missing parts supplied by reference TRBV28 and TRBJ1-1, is DVKVTQSSRYLVKRTGEKVFLECVQDMDHENMFWYRQDPGLGLRLIYFSYDVKMKEKGDIPEGYSVSREKKERFSLILESASTNQTSMYLCASTAGVTEAFFGQGTRLTVV.

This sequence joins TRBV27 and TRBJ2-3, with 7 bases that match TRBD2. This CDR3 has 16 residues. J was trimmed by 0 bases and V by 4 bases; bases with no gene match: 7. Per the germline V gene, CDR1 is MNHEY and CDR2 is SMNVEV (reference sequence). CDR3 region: CASSSVPSGSTDTQYF. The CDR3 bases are TGTGCCAGCAGTTCTGTTCCTAGCGGAAGCACAGATACGCAGTATTTT.

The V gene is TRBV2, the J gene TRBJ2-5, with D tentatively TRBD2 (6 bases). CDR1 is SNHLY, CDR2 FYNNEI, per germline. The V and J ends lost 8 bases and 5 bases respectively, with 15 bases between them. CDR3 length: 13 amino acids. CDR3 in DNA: TGTGCCAGCGCCGGGAGAATCAGGGAGACCCAGTACTTC. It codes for CASAGRIRETQYF.

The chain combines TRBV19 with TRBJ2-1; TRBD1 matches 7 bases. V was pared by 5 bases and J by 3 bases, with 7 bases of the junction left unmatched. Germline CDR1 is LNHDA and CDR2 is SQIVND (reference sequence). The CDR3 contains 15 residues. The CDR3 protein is CASSGGQVFYNEQFF. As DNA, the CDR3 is TGTGCCAGTAGTGGCGGACAGGTATTCTACAATGAGCAGTTCTTC.

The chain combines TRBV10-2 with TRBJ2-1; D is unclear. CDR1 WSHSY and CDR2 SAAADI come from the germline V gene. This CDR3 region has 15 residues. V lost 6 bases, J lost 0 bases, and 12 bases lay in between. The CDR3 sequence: CASSQDSPSYNEQFF. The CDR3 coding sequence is TGCGCCAGCAGCCAAGACTCGCCCTCCTACAATGAGCAGTTCTTC.

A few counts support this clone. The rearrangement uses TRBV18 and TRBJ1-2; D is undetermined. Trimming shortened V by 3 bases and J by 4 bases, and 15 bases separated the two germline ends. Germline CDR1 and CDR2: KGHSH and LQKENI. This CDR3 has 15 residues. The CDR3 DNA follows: TGTGCCAGCTCACCCGGGAGGGTTCGTGGCTATGGCTACACCTTC. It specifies CASSPGRVRGYGYTF.

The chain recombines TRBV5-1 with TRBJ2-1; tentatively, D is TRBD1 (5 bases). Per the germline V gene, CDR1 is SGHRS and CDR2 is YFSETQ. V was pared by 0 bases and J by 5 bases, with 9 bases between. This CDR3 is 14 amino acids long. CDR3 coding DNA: TGCGCCAGCAGCTTGGGGGCAGGGAACAATGAGCAGTTCTTC. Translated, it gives CASSLGAGNNEQFF.